This TCR beta chain was captured in a study of neurological immune-mediated disorders. Whole-study results and caveats: The greatest TCR clonal expansion occurred in HTLV-1-associated myelopathy and the least in multiple sclerosis, which fell below healthy controls.

In this sample, this clonotype turned up many times. As yet, its antigen is unknown. Time point indicated: longitudinal time-point 3. Trimming at V came to 3 bases and at J to 7 bases, leaving 8 bases not matched to a gene. CDR3 length: 14 amino acids. CDR1 DFQATT and CDR2 SNEGSKA come from the germline V gene (reference sequence). Every sequencing run returned over 180 million TCR-beta sequences, which were derived from 15-18 subjects. One entry per CDR3 protein results from TCRdb running MiXCR on the 5' RACE reads. The data show more than 75,000 distinct CDR3 sequences, about 4.5% seen once. The chain combines TRBV20-1 with TRBJ2-1; 8 nucleotides agree with TRBD2. The receptor comes from a woman aged 55 to 70 with multiple sclerosis. The sequenced material came from PBMCs. DNA of the CDR3: TGCAGTGCTAGTTCCGGGGGGGCCATTAATGAGCAGTTCTTC. Protein sequence: CSASSGGAINEQFF.